This section outlines one T cell receptor (beta chain) sequence together with its context. The antigen this receptor binds is unknown. One base away there is no much larger clone; base qualities are not given. The data originate from a study of OX40 agonist ivuxolimab in advanced cancers. At the level of the whole study: Ivuxolimab was an agonistic, fully human IgG2 monoclonal antibody directed against OX40 (CD134), a costimulatory receptor. Intravenous ivuxolimab was administered to patients every 2 weeks at six dose levels: 0.01, 0.1, 0.3, 1.5, 3 and 10 mg/kg. Among the roughly 54 dose-escalation patients, around 19 had hepatocellular carcinoma, around 15 melanoma, 9 renal cell carcinoma and 9 head and neck cancer. The dose-escalation cohort was approximately 83% male with a mean age of about 65 years, ranging from roughly 23 to 90. Prior anti-PD-1, anti-PD-L1 or anti-CTLA-4 therapy was permitted, and less than 45% of dose-escalation patients had received checkpoint inhibitors. Partial responses occurred in three dose-escalation patients, of whom one had hepatocellular carcinoma and two had cutaneous melanoma. Peripheral TCRbeta sequencing aimed to test whether ivuxolimab altered TCR sequence diversity and caused clonal T-cell expansion. The paper reports the monotherapy dose-escalation portion (N = 52 patients) of the phase I ivuxolimab trial. What the authors observed across the whole study: In partial responders in the 0.1-3.0 mg/kg groups, normalized peripheral clonal expansion was found to be among the lowest, especially among CD8+ T cells. Low levels of normalized T-cell clonal expansion were also seen in some patients who did not respond. At doses of 0.1 to 3.0 mg/kg, clonal expansion of both CD4+ and CD8+ T cells in blood was seen between baseline and week 6. After ivuxolimab, more expanded clones were found on average in CD8+ T cells than in CD4+ T cells. Antigen specificity was not determined for the clonally expanded peripheral T cells.

Patients with autoimmune disease history or receiving systemic immunosuppression were excluded from the trial. In every dose cohort, peripheral blood was drawn for TCR sequencing at baseline, cycle 4 day 1, and cycle 7 day 1. Samples were obtained from an open-label, multicenter, first-in-human phase I dose-escalation trial of ivuxolimab. Adults with locally advanced or metastatic melanoma, renal cell, hepatocellular, or head and neck squamous cell carcinoma were enrolled in the trial. Before TCR sequencing, CD4+ T cells and CD8+ T cells were sorted from peripheral blood as separate populations. To sequence the TCRbeta CDR3 region, genomic DNA was isolated from the sorted cells. The immunoSEQ Assay was used for sequencing of TCRbeta CDR3 regions. The clones in this table, taken by TCRdb from immuneACCESS, are in-frame only. Not every clone is retained; where verified, under half of the shortfall comes from an unresolved V gene, and the cause of the rest is unknown. In this sample the table shows approximately 70,000 clones, roughly 80% of which occur a single time. The top ten hold about 8% of the sample.

V was cut back by 4 bases and J by 2 bases, leaving a gap of 8 bases between them. The CDR3 numbers 13 residues from cysteine through phenylalanine. Only the CDR3 DNA is retained, 39 bases long and in frame from the first base. Reading the germline V gene (reference sequence) gives CDR1 SEHNR and CDR2 FQNEAQ. The sequencing here drew on CD4+ or CD8+ T cells sorted from blood, taken in a trial of the OX40 agonist ivuxolimab. The sequence derives from an adult with an advanced solid tumor such as melanoma, head and neck, liver or kidney cancer. The chain was built from TRBV7-9 and TRBJ1-1; D gene: possibly TRBD1, on 6 matching bases. The CDR3 is CASSSRGNTEAFF. The nucleotide sequence reads as follows: TGTGCCAGCAGCTCCAGGGGAAACACTGAAGCTTTCTTT.